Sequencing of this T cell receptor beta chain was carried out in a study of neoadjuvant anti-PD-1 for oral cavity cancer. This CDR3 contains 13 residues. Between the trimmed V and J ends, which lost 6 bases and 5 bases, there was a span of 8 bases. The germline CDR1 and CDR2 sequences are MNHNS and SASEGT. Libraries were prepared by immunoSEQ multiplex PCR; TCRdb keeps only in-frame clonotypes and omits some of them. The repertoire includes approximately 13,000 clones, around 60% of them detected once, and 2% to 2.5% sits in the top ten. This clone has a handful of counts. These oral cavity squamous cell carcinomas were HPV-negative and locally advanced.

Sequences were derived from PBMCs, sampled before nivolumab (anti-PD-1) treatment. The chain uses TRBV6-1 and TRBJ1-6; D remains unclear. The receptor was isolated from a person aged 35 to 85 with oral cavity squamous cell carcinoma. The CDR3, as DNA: TGTGCCAGCAGCGGCTTGGATAATTCACCCCTCCACTTT. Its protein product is CASSGLDNSPLHF.